The 2 T cell receptor beta chains given below trace back to one sample, sequenced in a study of blood T cell repertoires in COVID-19. The protocol was immunoSEQ multiplex PCR, while the TCRdb copy is restricted to in-frame clones and leaves out a portion. The sample has about 260,000 clones, about 86% seen once. Sequencing was performed on PBMCs or T cells enriched from blood (not recorded which). The receptors here all came from a man under 40 with acute COVID-19.

This chain links TRBV6-5 with TRBJ1-1; D not certain. Germline CDR1 is MNHEY and CDR2 is SVGAGI. The CDR3 runs 13 residues. Trimming shortened V by 7 bases and J by 6 bases, and 15 bases separated the two germline ends. CDR3 sequence (DNA): TGTGCCAGCAAGCTAACTATGATAGCTGAAGCTTTCTTT. Protein product: CASKLTMIAEAFF.

This rearrangement joins TRBV5-6 to TRBJ2-7, with TRBD2 as a possible D gene (5 bases). Trimming removed 4 bases at V and 0 bases at J, with 8 bases between. The CDR3 is made up of 13 amino acids. CDR1 and CDR2 from the germline V gene are SGHDT and YYEEEE. CDR3 sequence reads: CASSVGLSYEQYV. CDR3 nucleotide sequence: TGTGCCAGCAGCGTAGGACTCTCCTACGAGCAGTACGTC.